The rows below give T cell receptor beta chains drawn from one sample of a study of T cells expressing NK-cell markers. No DNA is given; TCRdb re-called the 5' RACE reads and lists each CDR3 protein once. This table lists a few hundred thousand distinct CDR3 sequences. Sequenced input: blood T cells: a sorted CD56 or NKG2C T cell subset, CD4+ or CD8+ T cells, or bulk PBMC T cells (not recorded which). The receptor set was obtained from a man between 18 and 69 years old in good health. Both conserved end residues are part of each CDR3.

v_gene: TRBV18
j_gene: TRBJ2-5
CDR3aa: CASSPGGGPQETQYF

v_gene: TRBV3-1
j_gene: TRBJ2-7
CDR3aa: CASSRRGVIRSYEQYF

v_gene: TRBV11-2
j_gene: TRBJ2-3
CDR3aa: CASSTLTSGGQYF

v_gene: TRBV5-1
j_gene: TRBJ2-3
CDR3aa: CASSSRGLAGGPDTQYF

v_gene: TRBV5-8
j_gene: TRBJ2-2
CDR3aa: CASSLASGALNTGELFF

v_gene: TRBV4-1
j_gene: TRBJ1-2
CDR3aa: CASSSHREFYGYTF

v_gene: TRBV28
j_gene: TRBJ2-2
CDR3aa: CASGTLNTGELFF

v_gene: TRBV9
j_gene: TRBJ2-1
CDR3aa: CASSVLTGGTYNEQFF

v_gene: TRBV27
j_gene: TRBJ1-4
CDR3aa: CASSLNRRLNEKLFF

v_gene: TRBV6-5
j_gene: TRBJ1-5
CDR3aa: CASSYSRSSNQPQHF

v_gene: TRBV3-1
j_gene: TRBJ2-1
CDR3aa: CASSQEGRGEQFF

v_gene: TRBV7-9
j_gene: TRBJ1-5
CDR3aa: CASSRGNQPQHF

v_gene: TRBV7-9
j_gene: TRBJ2-1
CDR3aa: CASSPSSGESYNEQFF

v_gene: TRBV5-1
j_gene: TRBJ2-3
CDR3aa: CASSLGARASTDTQYF

v_gene: TRBV5-5
j_gene: TRBJ1-2
CDR3aa: CASSFIPPQNDRTYGYTF

v_gene: TRBV11-2
j_gene: TRBJ1-2
CDR3aa: CASSQGPDYGYTF

v_gene: TRBV14
j_gene: TRBJ2-5
CDR3aa: CASSQDLGTARRETQYF

v_gene: TRBV24-1
j_gene: TRBJ2-3
CDR3aa: CATSEDGSITGDTQYF

v_gene: TRBV18
j_gene: TRBJ1-1
CDR3aa: CASSPPTGRAFF

v_gene: TRBV9
j_gene: TRBJ1-6
CDR3aa: CASMRGTDYNSPLHF

v_gene: TRBV9
j_gene: TRBJ1-4
CDR3aa: CASSPETGRNEKLFF

v_gene: TRBV9
j_gene: TRBJ2-5
CDR3aa: CASSVGVAGAQETQYF

v_gene: TRBV12-3/TRBV12-4
j_gene: TRBJ2-6
CDR3aa: CASSSALGRGALLSGANVLTF

v_gene: TRBV6-1
j_gene: TRBJ2-7
CDR3aa: CAVQVYSYEQYF

v_gene: TRBV6-1
j_gene: TRBJ1-4
CDR3aa: CASRNTLNEKLFF

v_gene: TRBV3-1
j_gene: TRBJ2-3
CDR3aa: CASSPFYASGGTDTQYF

v_gene: TRBV12-3/TRBV12-4
j_gene: TRBJ2-7
CDR3aa: CASSLARGTSTYEQYF

v_gene: TRBV20-1
j_gene: TRBJ1-5
CDR3aa: CSAREGSGLYYSNQPQHF

v_gene: TRBV7-2
j_gene: TRBJ2-4
CDR3aa: CASSARDRGRNIQYF

v_gene: TRBV12-5
j_gene: TRBJ2-2
CDR3aa: CASGLIEGPGGELFF

v_gene: TRBV28
j_gene: TRBJ2-7
CDR3aa: CASSQNLGEQYF

v_gene: TRBV20-1
j_gene: TRBJ1-1
CDR3aa: CSARLGQGTSEAFF

v_gene: TRBV6-1
j_gene: TRBJ1-5
CDR3aa: CASSAGVGGNQPQHF

v_gene: TRBV19
j_gene: TRBJ1-2
CDR3aa: CASSITVTDNYGYTF

v_gene: TRBV5-1
j_gene: TRBJ1-1
CDR3aa: CASSSTGQGISAFF

v_gene: TRBV12-3/TRBV12-4
j_gene: TRBJ1-5
CDR3aa: CASSLSLGNSNQPQHF

v_gene: TRBV12-3/TRBV12-4
j_gene: TRBJ2-3
CDR3aa: CASSFSSTDTQYF

v_gene: TRBV7-9
j_gene: TRBJ1-1
CDR3aa: CASSLAWTGDNTEAFF

v_gene: TRBV11-1
j_gene: TRBJ2-3
CDR3aa: CASSFHIGGSTDTQYF

v_gene: TRBV5-5
j_gene: TRBJ2-3
CDR3aa: CASSFQANTQYF

v_gene: TRBV7-2
j_gene: TRBJ2-3
CDR3aa: CASSLPVSGSDTQYF

v_gene: TRBV28
j_gene: TRBJ2-7
CDR3aa: CASNSVASGVYEQYF

v_gene: TRBV20-1
j_gene: TRBJ2-1
CDR3aa: CSAARAHGEQFF

v_gene: TRBV6-1
j_gene: TRBJ1-2
CDR3aa: CASRSPRDANYGYTF

v_gene: TRBV14
j_gene: TRBJ2-3
CDR3aa: CASSYPLAGSKQYF

v_gene: TRBV2
j_gene: TRBJ1-1
CDR3aa: CASSTGGMNTEAFF

v_gene: TRBV4-2
j_gene: TRBJ2-1
CDR3aa: CASSQEALAGGHNEQFF

v_gene: TRBV11-1
j_gene: TRBJ2-1
CDR3aa: CASSFARTGVGEQFF

v_gene: TRBV6-1
j_gene: TRBJ2-3
CDR3aa: CASSVSGQGFSVTTDTQYF

v_gene: TRBV3-1
j_gene: TRBJ1-5
CDR3aa: CASSQSDRGYQPQHF

v_gene: TRBV7-9
j_gene: TRBJ2-1
CDR3aa: CASSSLHRGEQFF

v_gene: TRBV6-1
j_gene: TRBJ2-7
CDR3aa: CASSPRGTGLFYEQYF

v_gene: TRBV19
j_gene: TRBJ2-2
CDR3aa: CASQMTGGTTGELFF